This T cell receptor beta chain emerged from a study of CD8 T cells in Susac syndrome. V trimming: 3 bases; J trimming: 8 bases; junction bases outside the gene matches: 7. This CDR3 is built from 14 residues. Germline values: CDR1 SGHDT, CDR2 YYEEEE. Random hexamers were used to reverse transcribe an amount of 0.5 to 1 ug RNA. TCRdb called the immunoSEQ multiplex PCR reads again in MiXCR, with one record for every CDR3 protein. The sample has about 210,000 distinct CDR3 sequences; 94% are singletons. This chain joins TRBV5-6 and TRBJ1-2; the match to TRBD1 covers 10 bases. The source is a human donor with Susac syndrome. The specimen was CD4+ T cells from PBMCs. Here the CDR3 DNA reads TGTGCCAGCAGCTGGAGGGACAGGGGTTCGGGCTACACCTTC. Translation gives CASSWRDRGSGYTF.